Below, 20 T cell receptor beta chains from the same sample are listed, as sequenced in a study of CD8 T cell repertoires and HIV-1 epitope variants. The antigens for these receptors are not known. Measured with immunoSEQ multiplex PCR; TCRdb has only the in-frame clones, and not every one. The sample has about 5,100 clones; approximately 66% are singletons. The sequencing input was cultured CD8+ T cells derived from PBMCs. Source of these receptors: a male donor with HIV.

This chain joins TRBV5-1 and TRBJ1-2; D possibly corresponds to TRBD1 (6 bases). The germline V gene encodes CDR1 SGHRS and CDR2 YFSETQ. The V end lost 0 bases, the J end lost 7 bases, and 13 bases lay between the germline ends. The CDR3 contains 14 residues. The CDR3 bases are TGCGCCAGCAGCTTGGAACAGGGAGGTGGTGGCTACACCTTC. Residues: CASSLEQGGGGYTF.

The J gene is TRBJ1-1, the V gene TRBV27; 8 nucleotides line up with TRBD1. Germline CDR1 MNHEY, CDR2 SMNVEV (reference sequence). Trimming cost V 6 bases and J 0 bases; bases outside gene matches: 12. This CDR3 comprises 17 residues. CDR3 sequence reads: CASSRQGLGGVNTEAFF. DNA of the CDR3: TGTGCCAGCAGCAGACAGGGGCTGGGCGGGGTGAACACTGAAGCTTTCTTT.

V gene TRBV2 combines with J gene TRBJ2-2; D is perhaps TRBD1 (6 bases). The CDR3 length is 19 residues. V was clipped by 2 bases and J by 0 bases, with 19 bases between them. Germline values: CDR1 SNHLY, CDR2 FYNNEI. The CDR3 region is CASSEPSQGSEANTGELFF. The CDR3 coding sequence is TGTGCCAGCAGTGAACCTTCGCAGGGGTCCGAAGCGAACACCGGGGAGCTGTTTTTT.

Only one count was recorded for this clone. V usage is TRBV6-5 and J usage is TRBJ2-1, with TRBD2 matching over 12 bases. Unmatched junction bases numbered 6, after V lost 0 bases and J lost 9 bases. From germline, CDR1 is MNHEY and CDR2 SVGAGI. The CDR3 extends over 16 amino acids. CDR3 sequence (DNA): TGTGCCAGCAGTTACTCTCCTAGCGGGGGGGCCCGTGAGCAGTTCTTC. It specifies CASSYSPSGGAREQFF.

This clone was recorded only once. The genes are TRBV9 and TRBJ1-1, with 10 positions matching TRBD1. The CDR3 totals 15 residues. In germline, CDR1 is SGDLS, CDR2 YYNGEE. J gave up 3 bases and V 3 bases, and 5 bases lay outside the gene matches. CDR3 amino acids: CASSDPGTGDTEAFF. The CDR3 coding sequence is TGTGCCAGCAGCGATCCCGGGACAGGGGACACTGAAGCTTTCTTT.

In this sample, this clone turned up a few times. The chain links TRBV28 to TRBJ1-5; D possibly corresponds to TRBD1 (6 bases). This CDR3 is 14 amino acids long. The V gene's germline CDR1 is MDHEN and CDR2 SYDVKM. Trimming took off 7 bases at V and 5 bases at J, with 15 bases between the two ends. The CDR3 reads CASINHREDQPQHF. The CDR3 DNA reads as TGTGCCAGCATCAACCACAGGGAAGATCAGCCCCAGCATTTT.

This rearrangement joins TRBV6-5 to TRBJ2-4, with a possible D match to TRBD1 (5 bases). The V end was cut by 0 bases, the J end by 8 bases, with 14 bases between. The CDR3 loop spans 15 amino acids. CDR1 is MNHEY and CDR2 is SVGAGI in the germline V gene. The DNA for the CDR3 is TGTGCCAGCAGTTACTCGGGGCCTCTAGGTCACATTCAGTACTTC. This sequence encodes CASSYSGPLGHIQYF.

V gene TRBV15 combines with J gene TRBJ2-5, with D perhaps matching TRBD1 (6 bases). Germline V gives CDR1 LNHNV, CDR2 YYDKDF (reference sequence). Trimming shortened V by 0 bases and J by 4 bases, and 9 bases separated the two germline ends. The CDR3 is 14 amino acids. The CDR3 bases are TGTGCCACCAGCAGAGACGTAGGGGGAGAGACCCAGTACTTC. The encoded protein is CATSRDVGGETQYF.

The rearrangement joins TRBV30 to TRBJ2-7; 9 nucleotides agree with TRBD1. CDR1 and CDR2 (germline): GTSNPN, SVGIG (reference sequence). CDR3 length equals 14 residues. J was trimmed by 3 bases and V by 5 bases; bases with no gene match: 8. The CDR3 region has the DNA TGTGCCTGGGACCCGGGACAGGGAAACTACGAGCAGTACTTC. Translation gives CAWDPGQGNYEQYF.

The table lists this clone with a count of one. The chain combines TRBV10-3 with TRBJ2-5; 11 nucleotides match TRBD1. With V trimmed by 4 bases and J by 5 bases, 6 bases remained unmatched. The CDR3 has 15 amino acids. Germline CDR1 is ENHRY and CDR2 is SYGVKD. The CDR3, as DNA: TGTGCCATCAGTGGGGGACAGGGGGACGGGGAGACCCAGTACTTC. Translation gives CAISGGQGDGETQYF.

The chain joins TRBV28 to TRBJ2-5, with 7 bases aligning to TRBD2. The length of the CDR3 is 15 residues. V dropped 5 bases and J dropped 5; count of bases not matched to a gene: 11. Germline V gene data show CDR1 as MDHEN and CDR2 as SYDVKM. CDR3 protein: CASSPGEGQMETQYF. CDR3 nucleotide sequence: TGTGCCAGCAGTCCGGGGGAGGGCCAAATGGAGACCCAGTACTTC.

The chain has TRBV7-2 and TRBJ2-5, with unresolved D. The CDR3 totals 11 residues. V was trimmed by 3 bases and J by 5 bases, leaving 4 bases between them. Germline V gene lookup returns CDR1 SGHTA and CDR2 FQGNSA. The CDR3 coding sequence is TGTGCCAGCAGCTTTCTGGAGACCCAGTACTTC. It encodes CASSFLETQYF.

The chain carries TRBV7-7 and TRBJ2-5, with D possibly matching TRBD2 (6 bases). Germline V gives CDR1 SSHAT, CDR2 FNYEAQ (reference sequence). The CDR3 covers 14 residues. The ends were cut back, 3 bases at V and 1 base at J, with 9 bases in the middle. CDR3 sequence: CASSFSGGQETQYF. As DNA, the CDR3 is TGTGCCAGCAGCTTTTCCGGGGGCCAAGAGACCCAGTACTTC.

In DNA form, the CDR3 reads TGTGCCAGTACCAACATTGGACAGGTCGAAGGGCAGTTCTTC. Translating it yields CASTNIGQVEGQFF. The chain joins TRBV19 to TRBJ2-1, with 7 bases fitting TRBD1. Germline loops: CDR1 LNHDA, CDR2 SQIVND (reference sequence). The CDR3 consists of 14 residues. V shed 7 bases, J shed 12 bases, and the junction held 15 bases outside the gene matches.

The chain links TRBV5-1 to TRBJ2-1, with 14 bases identical to TRBD2. Trimming at V came to 4 bases and at J to 0 bases, leaving 3 bases not matched to a gene. CDR1 is SGHRS and CDR2 is YFSETQ in the germline V gene. The CDR3 loop spans 17 amino acids. CDR3 coding DNA: TGCGCCAGCAGCCCGACTAGCGGGAGGGCCTCCTACAATGAGCAGTTCTTC. It codes for CASSPTSGRASYNEQFF.

The J gene is TRBJ1-2, the V gene TRBV23-1; the D is unclear. TRBV23-1 is an open reading frame, and its role is uncertain. The CDR3 loop spans 14 amino acids. Between the trimmed V and J ends, which lost 1 base and 1 base, there was a span of 7 bases. The CDR3 DNA reads TGCGCCAGCAGTCAATGGAGGCTTAACTATGGCTACACCTTC. It yields the protein CASSQWRLNYGYTF.

The J gene is TRBJ1-5, the V gene TRBV7-9; D is unclear. Germline V gene data show CDR1 as SEHNR and CDR2 as FQNEAQ (reference sequence). There are 12 residues in the CDR3. V shed 1 base and J shed 4 bases, with 2 bases lying between them. The CDR3 DNA sequence: TGTGCCAGCAGCTTAGAGAATCAGCCCCAGCATTTT. This translates into CASSLENQPQHF. The whole variable domain, remainder taken from reference TRBV7-9 and TRBJ1-5, is DTGVSQNPRHKITKRGQNVTFRCDPISEHNRLYWYRQTLGQGPEFLTYFQNEAQLEKSRLLSDRFSAERPKGSFSTLEIQRTEQGDSAMYLCASSLENQPQHFGDGTRLSIL.

The chain recombines TRBV6-4 with TRBJ2-3; TRBD2 aligns across 13 bases. The CDR3 consists of 16 residues. Unmatched junction bases numbered 1, after V lost 0 bases and J lost 4 bases. CDR1 is MRHNA and CDR2 is SNTAGT in the germline V gene. CDR3 residues: CASSDSTSGGADTQYF. The CDR3 bases are TGTGCCAGCAGTGACTCAACTAGCGGGGGGGCAGATACGCAGTATTTT.

The chain has TRBV9 and TRBJ1-2; 12 positions match TRBD1. Germline CDR1 and CDR2: SGDLS and YYNGEE. Trimming removed 4 bases from V and 8 bases from J; junction bases left unmatched: 9. This CDR3 is built from 15 residues. The CDR3 region has the DNA TGTGCCAGCAGCCCAAGTCCCGGGACAGGGGGCGGCTACACCTTC. This translates into CASSPSPGTGGGYTF.

V gene TRBV6-6 combines with J gene TRBJ1-5, with 7 bases that match TRBD1. The CDR3 has 14 amino acids. Germline V lookup: CDR1 MNHNY, CDR2 SVGAGI (reference sequence). Germline trimming cut 7 bases from V and 6 bases from J; bases unmatched to any gene: 9. The CDR3 region has the DNA TGTGCCAGCACCCCAGCAGGGGGGGGTCAGCCCCAGCATTTT. Amino acids: CASTPAGGGQPQHF.